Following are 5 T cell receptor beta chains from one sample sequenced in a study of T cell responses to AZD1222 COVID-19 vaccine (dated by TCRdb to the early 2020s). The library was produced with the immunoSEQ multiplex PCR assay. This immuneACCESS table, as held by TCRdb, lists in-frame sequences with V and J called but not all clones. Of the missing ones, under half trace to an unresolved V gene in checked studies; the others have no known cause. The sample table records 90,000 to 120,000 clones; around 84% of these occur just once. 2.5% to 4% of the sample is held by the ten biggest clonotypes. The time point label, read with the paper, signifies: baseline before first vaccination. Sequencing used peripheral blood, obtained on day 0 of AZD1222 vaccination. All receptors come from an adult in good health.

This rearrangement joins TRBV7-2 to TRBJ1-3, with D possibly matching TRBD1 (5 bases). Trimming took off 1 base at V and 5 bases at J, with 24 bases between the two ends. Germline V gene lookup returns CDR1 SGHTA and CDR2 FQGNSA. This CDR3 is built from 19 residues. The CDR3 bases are TGTGCCAGCAGCTTAGTGGGTCCGTCCCTACCCGACAGCAGAAACACCATATATTTT. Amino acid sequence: CASSLVGPSLPDSRNTIYF.

The CDR3 sequence is CASSLAGDGTEAFF. DNA for the CDR3: TGCGCCAGCAGTCTGGCGGGGGATGGCACTGAAGCTTTCTTT. The chain links TRBV5-1 to TRBJ1-1; the D gene is possibly TRBD1 (5 bases). CDR3 length equals 14 residues. The germline V gene has CDR1 SGHRS and CDR2 YFSETQ. V lost 5 bases to trimming and J lost 4 bases, with 15 bases between them.

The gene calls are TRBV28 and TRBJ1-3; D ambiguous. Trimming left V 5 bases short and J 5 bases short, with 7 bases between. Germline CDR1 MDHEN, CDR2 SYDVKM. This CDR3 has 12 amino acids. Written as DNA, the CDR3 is TGTGCCAGCAGTGCGCCTAGAAACACCATATATTTT. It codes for CASSAPRNTIYF.

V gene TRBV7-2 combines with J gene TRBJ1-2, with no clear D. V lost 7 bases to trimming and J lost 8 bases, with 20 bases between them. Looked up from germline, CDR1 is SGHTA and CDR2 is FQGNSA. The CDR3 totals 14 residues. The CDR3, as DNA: TGTGCCAGCACCCTCGATTGGAAAGAGAGGGGCTACACCTTC. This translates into CASTLDWKERGYTF.

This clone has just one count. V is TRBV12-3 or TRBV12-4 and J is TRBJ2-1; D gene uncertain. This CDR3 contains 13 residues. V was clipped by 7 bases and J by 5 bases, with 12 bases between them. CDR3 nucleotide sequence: TGTGCCAGCATCCTGGGCCTAGACAATGAGCAGTTCTTC. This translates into CASILGLDNEQFF.